This T cell receptor beta chain was identified during a study of blood T cell repertoires in COVID-19. Study context: COVID-19 samples, acute and convalescent, were from the United States, Italy and Spain. T cells, B-cell-depleted T cells, or PBMCs supplied cDNA or gDNA.

Trimming took off 5 bases at V and 4 bases at J, with 17 bases between the two ends. CDR1 is SGHAT and CDR2 is FQNNGV in the germline V gene. The CDR3 has 15 amino acids. As processed by the authors: Amplification from reference gene primers served as the basis for estimated nucleated cell counts. Data came from immunoSEQ multiplex PCR; TCRdb stores just in-frame clones and leaves some out. The V and J calls and clone size come from that table; D and trimming were worked out from the DNA. The data hold 650,000 to 800,000 clones, with over 80% observed a single time. This TCR was recovered from a woman aged 18-35 years with acute or convalescent COVID-19. Sequencing used peripheral blood. This chain joins TRBV11-2 and TRBJ1-2, with D perhaps matching TRBD1 (6 bases). In nucleotides, the CDR3 is TGTGCCAGCAGCCAGGGCGGCCAGGGGACCTATGGCTACACCTTC. Residues: CASSQGGQGTYGYTF.